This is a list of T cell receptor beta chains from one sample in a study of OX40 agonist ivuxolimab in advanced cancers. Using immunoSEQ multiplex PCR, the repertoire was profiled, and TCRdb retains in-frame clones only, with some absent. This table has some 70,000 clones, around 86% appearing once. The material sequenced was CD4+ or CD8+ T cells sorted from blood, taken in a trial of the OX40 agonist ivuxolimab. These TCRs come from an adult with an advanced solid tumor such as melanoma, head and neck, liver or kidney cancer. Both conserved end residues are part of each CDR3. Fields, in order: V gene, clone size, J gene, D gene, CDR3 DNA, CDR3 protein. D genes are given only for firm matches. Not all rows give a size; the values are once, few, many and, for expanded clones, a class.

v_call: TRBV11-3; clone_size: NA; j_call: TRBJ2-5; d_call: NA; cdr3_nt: TGTGCCAGCAGCTTACGGAGGCAGGAGACCCAGTACTTC; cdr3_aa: CASSLRRQETQYF
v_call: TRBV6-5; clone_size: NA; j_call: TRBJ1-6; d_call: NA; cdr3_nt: TGTGCCAGCAGTTATACCAAGAGCACCTATAATTCACCCCTCCACTTT; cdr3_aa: CASSYTKSTYNSPLHF
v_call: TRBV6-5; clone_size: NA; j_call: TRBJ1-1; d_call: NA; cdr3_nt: TGTGCCAGCAGTCTTGAGACAGTGAACACTGAAGCTTTCTTT; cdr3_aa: CASSLETVNTEAFF
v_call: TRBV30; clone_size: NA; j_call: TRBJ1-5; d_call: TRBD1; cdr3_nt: TGTGCCTGGGAGACAGGGAGCAATCAGCCCCAGCATTTT; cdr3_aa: CAWETGSNQPQHF
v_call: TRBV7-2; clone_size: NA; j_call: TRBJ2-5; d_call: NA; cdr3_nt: TGTGCCAGCAGCTTAGGTCCCCAAGAGACCCAGTACTTC; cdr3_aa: CASSLGPQETQYF
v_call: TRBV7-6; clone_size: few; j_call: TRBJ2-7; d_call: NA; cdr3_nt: TGTGCCAGCAGCCGCATGACAGACTCCTACGAGCAGTACTTC; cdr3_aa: CASSRMTDSYEQYF
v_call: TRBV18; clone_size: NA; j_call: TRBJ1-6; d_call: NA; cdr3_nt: TGTGCCAGCTCGCTGGATATATTGTCACCCCTCCACTTT; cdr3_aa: CASSLDILSPLHF
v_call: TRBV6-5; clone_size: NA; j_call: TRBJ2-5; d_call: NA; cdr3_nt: TGTGCCAGCTCCTTGATGGGCAAGGAGACCCAGTACTTC; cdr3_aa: CASSLMGKETQYF
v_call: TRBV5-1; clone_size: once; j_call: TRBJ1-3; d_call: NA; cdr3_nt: TGCGCCAGCTCTCGGGGAAACACCATATATTTT; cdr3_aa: CASSRGNTIYF
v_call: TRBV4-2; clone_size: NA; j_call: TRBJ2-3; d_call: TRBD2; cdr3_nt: TGTGCCAGCAGCCAAGAGTTCCCGACTAGCGGGGGCCCCACGGATACGCAGTATTTT; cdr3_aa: CASSQEFPTSGGPTDTQYF
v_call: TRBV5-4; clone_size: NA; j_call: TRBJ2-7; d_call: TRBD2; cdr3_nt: TGTGCCAGCAGCTTAAAGCGGGGGCCGGCCTACGAGCAGTACTTC; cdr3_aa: CASSLKRGPAYEQYF
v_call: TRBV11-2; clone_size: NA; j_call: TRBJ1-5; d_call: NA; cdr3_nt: TGTGCCAGCAGCTTAGATAGGTCTCTGGCCGGGCCCCAGCATTTT; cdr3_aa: CASSLDRSLAGPQHF
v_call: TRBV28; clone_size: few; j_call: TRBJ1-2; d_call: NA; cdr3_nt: TGTGCCAGCGGTGGGCAGGTCCCTAACTATGGCTACACCTTC; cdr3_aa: CASGGQVPNYGYTF
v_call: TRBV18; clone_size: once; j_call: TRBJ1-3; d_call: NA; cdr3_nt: TGTGCCAGCTCACAGGGGGGCACCTCTGGAAACACCATATATTTT; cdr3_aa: CASSQGGTSGNTIYF
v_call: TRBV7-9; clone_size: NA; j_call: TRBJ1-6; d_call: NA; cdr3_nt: TGTGCCAGCAGCCGCGGGGGGACACTGAATAATTCACCCCTCCACTTT; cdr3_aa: CASSRGGTLNNSPLHF
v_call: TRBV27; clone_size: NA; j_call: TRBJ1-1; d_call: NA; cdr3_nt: TGTGCCAGCAGTTTGAGACGGCCCATGAACACTGAAGCTTTCTTT; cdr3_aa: CASSLRRPMNTEAFF
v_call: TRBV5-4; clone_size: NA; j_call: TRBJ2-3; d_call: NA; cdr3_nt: TGTGCCAGCAGCGGCGGGACATCTAGCACAGATACGCAGTATTTT; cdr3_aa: CASSGGTSSTDTQYF
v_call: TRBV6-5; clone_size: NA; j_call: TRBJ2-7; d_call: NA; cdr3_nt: TGTGCCAGCAGTTACTCGCCTCTTAGCTCCTACGAGCAGTACTTC; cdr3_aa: CASSYSPLSSYEQYF
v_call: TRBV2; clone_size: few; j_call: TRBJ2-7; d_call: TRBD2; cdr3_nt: TGTGCCAGCAAGGCGGGAGTAGGACCCTACGAGCAGTACTTC; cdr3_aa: CASKAGVGPYEQYF
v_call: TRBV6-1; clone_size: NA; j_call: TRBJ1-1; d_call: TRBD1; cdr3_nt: TGTGCCAGCAGTGATGCCGGGACAGCGAACACTGAAGCTTTCTTT; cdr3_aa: CASSDAGTANTEAFF
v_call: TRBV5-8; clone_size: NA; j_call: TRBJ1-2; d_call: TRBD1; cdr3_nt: TGTGCCAGCAGCGGGACAGGGGCCGGTGGCTACACCTTC; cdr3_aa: CASSGTGAGGYTF
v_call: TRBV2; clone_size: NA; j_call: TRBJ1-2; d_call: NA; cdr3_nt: TGTGCCAGCAGTGGACTGATTAACTATGGCTACACCTTC; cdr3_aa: CASSGLINYGYTF
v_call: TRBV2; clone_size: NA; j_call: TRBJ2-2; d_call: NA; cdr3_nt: TGTGCCAGCACAACCGGGACAAAGAACACCGGGGAGCTGTTTTTT; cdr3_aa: CASTTGTKNTGELFF
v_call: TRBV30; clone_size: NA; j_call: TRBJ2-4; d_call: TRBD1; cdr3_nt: TGTGCCTGGGTCCCCAGGACAGGGCGCATTCAGTACTTC; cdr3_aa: CAWVPRTGRIQYF
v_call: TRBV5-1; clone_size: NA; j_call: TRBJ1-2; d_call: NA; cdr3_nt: TGCGCCAGCAGCCTCGGGACGGCGGTCTGGGCCTACACCTTC; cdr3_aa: CASSLGTAVWAYTF
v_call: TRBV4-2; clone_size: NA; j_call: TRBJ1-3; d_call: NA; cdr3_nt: TGTGCCAGCAGCCAAGATTGGACAACTGGAAACACCATATATTTT; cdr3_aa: CASSQDWTTGNTIYF
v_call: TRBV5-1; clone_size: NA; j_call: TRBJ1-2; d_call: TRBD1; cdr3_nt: TGCGCCAGCAGCTTGGCGCAGGGGGTTCACTATGGCTACACCTTC; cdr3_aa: CASSLAQGVHYGYTF
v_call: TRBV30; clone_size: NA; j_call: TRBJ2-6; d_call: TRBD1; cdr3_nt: TGTGCCTGGAGTCTCAGGGGGACTGGGGCCAACGTCCTGACTTTC; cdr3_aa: CAWSLRGTGANVLTF
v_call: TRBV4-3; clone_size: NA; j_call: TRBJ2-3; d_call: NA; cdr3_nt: TGCGCCAGCAGCCAAGGGATAGGTCGCATAGGTACGCAGTATTTT; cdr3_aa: CASSQGIGRIGTQYF
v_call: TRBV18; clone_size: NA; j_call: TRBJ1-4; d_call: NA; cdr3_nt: TGTGCCAGCTCACGCGGAGGGGAAAAACTGTTTTTT; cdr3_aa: CASSRGGEKLFF
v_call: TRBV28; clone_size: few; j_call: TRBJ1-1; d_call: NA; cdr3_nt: TGTGCCAGCAGTTTATTAGCCAACACTGAAGCTTTCTTT; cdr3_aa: CASSLLANTEAFF
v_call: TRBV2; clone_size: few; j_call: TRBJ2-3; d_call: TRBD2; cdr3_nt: TGTGCCAGCAGGGGACTAGCGGGGGGGTCAGATACGCAGTATTTT; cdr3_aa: CASRGLAGGSDTQYF
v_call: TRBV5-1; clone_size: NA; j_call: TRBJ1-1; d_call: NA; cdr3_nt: TGCGCCAGCACGGGCCGGGGGGGATCGAACACTGAAGCTTTCTTT; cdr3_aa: CASTGRGGSNTEAFF
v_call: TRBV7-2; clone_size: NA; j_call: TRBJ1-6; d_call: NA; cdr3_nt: TGTGCCAGCAAGAGCAGTAATTCAAGTTCACCCCTCCACTTT; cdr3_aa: CASKSSNSSSPLHF
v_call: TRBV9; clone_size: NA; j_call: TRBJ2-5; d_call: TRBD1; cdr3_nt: TGTGCCAGCAGCATAGGGATTCAGGGGACAGGGACGCAAGAGACCCAGTACTTC; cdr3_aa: CASSIGIQGTGTQETQYF
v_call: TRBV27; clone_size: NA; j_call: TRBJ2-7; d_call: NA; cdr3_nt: TGTGCCAGCAGTTTACGCCCAGGTAGGGGCGAGCAGTACTTC; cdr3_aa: CASSLRPGRGEQYF
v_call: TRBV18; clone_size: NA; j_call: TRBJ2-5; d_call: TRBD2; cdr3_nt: TGTGCCAGCTCACCACCCAGCGGGGGGGCGAGAGAGACCCAGTACTTC; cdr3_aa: CASSPPSGGARETQYF
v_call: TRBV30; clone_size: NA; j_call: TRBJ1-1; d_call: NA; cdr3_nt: TGTGCCTGGAGTGCAGTACACTCTAGGGCTTTCTTT; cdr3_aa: CAWSAVHSRAFF
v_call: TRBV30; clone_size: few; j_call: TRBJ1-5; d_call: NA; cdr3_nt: TGTGCCTGGAGAGAGGGATGGGGCAATCAGCCCCAGCATTTT; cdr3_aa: CAWREGWGNQPQHF
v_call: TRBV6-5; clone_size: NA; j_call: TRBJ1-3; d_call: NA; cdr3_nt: TGTGCCAGCAGTTACAGCCAGCGGGCGACTGGAAACACCATATATTTT; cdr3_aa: CASSYSQRATGNTIYF
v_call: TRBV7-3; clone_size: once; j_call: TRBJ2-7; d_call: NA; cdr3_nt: TGTGCCAGCAGCTTAACGGCGGGTCCTGGGGACGAGCAGTACTTC; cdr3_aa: CASSLTAGPGDEQYF
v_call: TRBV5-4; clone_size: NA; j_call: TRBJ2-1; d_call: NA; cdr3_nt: TGTGCCAGCAGCTTACAGGGTCTGAATGAGCAGTTCTTC; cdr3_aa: CASSLQGLNEQFF
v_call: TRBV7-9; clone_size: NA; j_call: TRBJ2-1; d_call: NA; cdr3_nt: TGTGCCAGCAGCGCTTGGGACACAGCCGTTGTAAATGAGCAGTTCTTC; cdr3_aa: CASSAWDTAVVNEQFF
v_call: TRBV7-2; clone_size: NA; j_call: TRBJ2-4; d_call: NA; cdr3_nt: TGTGCCAGCAGCTTAGGGGGTGGCAAAAACATTCAGTACTTC; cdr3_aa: CASSLGGGKNIQYF